Presented here are 13 T cell receptor beta chains from one specimen sequenced in a study of T-cell memory formation after mild COVID-19. MiXCR was run by TCRdb on the 5' RACE reads, yielding one entry per CDR3 protein. The table records 210,000 or so distinct CDR3 sequences, around 19% of them present only once. Material: PBMCs or a T cell subset sorted from them (not recorded which). The source is an adult woman who had mild COVID-19 (a few samples of this study predate the infection). Cell type and time point are not known.

The sample holds many counts of this clonotype. The J gene is TRBJ2-3, the V gene TRBV12-3 or TRBV12-4; 15 bases are a match to TRBD2. J lost 3 bases, V lost 6 bases, and 16 bases had no gene match. The CDR3 contains 20 residues. CDR3 DNA sequence: TGTGCCAGCAGCCTTGGACTAGCGGGAGGGCTAACCCGACTTACAGATACGCAGTATTTT. Translation: CASSLGLAGGLTRLTDTQYF.

The CDR3 bases are TGTGCCAGCAGTGAAGGGCGAATGACAGGGGGCAGCTACGAGCAGTACTTC. It translates to CASSEGRMTGGSYEQYF. The rearrangement joins TRBV25-1 to TRBJ2-7; 10 bases are shared with TRBD1. The CDR3 sequence is 17 residues long. V shed 2 bases and J 3 bases; nucleotides not matched to a gene: 10. Per the germline V gene, CDR1 is MGHDK and CDR2 is SYGVNS.

This chain joins TRBV7-2 and TRBJ2-6; D gene uncertain. The V end was cut by 4 bases, the J end by 8 bases, with 6 bases between. The CDR3 is 12 residues long. From germline, CDR1 is SGHTA and CDR2 FQGNSA. The CDR3: CASSSSPNVLTF. The CDR3 region has the DNA TGTGCCAGCAGCTCCTCCCCCAACGTCCTGACTTTC.

The gene calls are TRBV20-1 and TRBJ1-6, with TRBD1 as a possible D gene (5 bases). CDR1 and CDR2 (germline): DFQATT, SNEGSKA (reference sequence). The CDR3 loop spans 14 amino acids. V was cut by 4 bases and J by 14 bases, with 21 bases left in between. CDR3 protein: CSAMPQGVSGTLHF. The DNA of the CDR3 is TGCAGTGCTATGCCGCAGGGAGTATCTGGCACCCTCCACTTT.

The chain carries TRBV12-3 or TRBV12-4 and TRBJ1-5; perhaps TRBD1 as D (5 bases). The CDR3 is 15 amino acids. Trimming took 6 bases from V and 4 from J, leaving 16 bases between them. DNA of the CDR3: TGTGCCAGCAGCCCAGGGACCGTCCCTAATCAGCCCCAGCATTTT. Translation gives CASSPGTVPNQPQHF.

This clonotype has a handful of counts. The chain combines TRBV6-5 with TRBJ2-2, with unresolved D. Germline assignment: CDR1 MNHEY and CDR2 SVGAGI. V lost 2 bases and J 2 bases, leaving 12 bases between the germline ends. The CDR3 extends over 16 amino acids. CDR3 protein: CASSYAAQINTGELFF. DNA of the CDR3: TGTGCCAGCAGTTACGCAGCCCAAATCAACACCGGGGAGCTGTTTTTT.

V is TRBV5-1 and J is TRBJ2-2, with a weak D call TRBD2 (5 bases). Germline values: CDR1 SGHRS, CDR2 YFSETQ. Trimming removed 4 bases from V and 3 bases from J, with 16 bases in between. The CDR3 totals 16 residues. DNA of the CDR3: TGCGCCAGCAGCCCGAGTCGGGGAATCGACACCGGGGAGCTGTTTTTT. Translated: CASSPSRGIDTGELFF.

This clonotype showed up just a few times. The genes are TRBV14 and TRBJ2-7; possibly TRBD1 or TRBD2 for D (6 bases each). The germline V gene has CDR1 SGHDN and CDR2 FVKESK. The CDR3 length is 15 residues. Trimming stripped 4 bases from V and 2 bases from J, with 15 bases between. The DNA of the CDR3 is TGTGCCAGCAGCCCCCATGGGGGGCGTCCCTACGAGCAGTACTTC. This codes for CASSPHGGRPYEQYF. The variable domain in full, completed from reference TRBV14 and TRBJ2-7, reads EAGVTQFPSHSVIEKGQTVTLRCDPISGHDNLYWYRRVMGKEIKFLLHFVKESKQDESGMPNNRFLAERTGGTYSTLKVQPAELEDSGVYFCASSPHGGRPYEQYFGPGTRLTVT.

The chain joins TRBV10-3 to TRBJ1-3; D uncertain. In germline, CDR1 is ENHRY, CDR2 SYGVKD. The CDR3 is 15 residues long. V was pared by 2 bases and J by 4 bases, with 12 bases between. This CDR3 reads CAISEPGRMGNTIYF. DNA of the CDR3: TGTGCCATCAGTGAGCCGGGAAGAATGGGAAACACCATATATTTT.

Only a few counts were recorded for this clonotype. The chain joins TRBV11-2 to TRBJ2-3, with D maybe TRBD2 (6 bases). CDR1 is SGHAT and CDR2 is FQNNGV in the germline V gene. The CDR3 is made up of 15 amino acids. The V and J ends lost 1 base and 2 bases respectively, with 10 bases between them. CDR3 nucleotide sequence: TGTGCCAGCAGCTTAGGGGCGGGGCCCACAGATACGCAGTATTTT. As protein: CASSLGAGPTDTQYF.

V gene TRBV3-1 combines with J gene TRBJ2-1; 8 nucleotides agree with TRBD2. The ends lost 7 bases at V and 2 bases at J; junction bases unmatched: 13. The CDR3 is made up of 17 amino acids. The germline V gene encodes CDR1 LGHDT and CDR2 YNNKEL (reference sequence). CDR3 amino acids: CASTPSRLAGTYNEQFF. CDR3 sequence (DNA): TGTGCCAGCACCCCAAGTCGTCTAGCGGGTACCTACAATGAGCAGTTCTTC.

The rearrangement joins TRBV2 to TRBJ1-5; D is unresolved. The CDR3 spans 13 residues. V shed 4 bases and J shed 11 bases, with 15 bases lying between them. Germline loops: CDR1 SNHLY, CDR2 FYNNEI. The CDR3 region has the DNA TGTGCCAGCAGTGTTTCGGTGAATCAAGCCCAGCATTTT. Its protein product is CASSVSVNQAQHF. The full variable domain, its missing parts supplied by reference TRBV2 and TRBJ1-5, is EPEVTQTPSHQVTQMGQEVILRCVPISNHLYFYWYRQILGQKVEFLVSFYNNEISEKSEIFDDQFSVERPDGSNFTLKIRSTKLEDSAMYFCASSVSVNQAQHFGDGTRLSIL.

The sample holds one count of this clonotype. V and J are TRBV7-9 and TRBJ1-1, with 8 bases matching TRBD1. Germline CDR1 reads SEHNR; CDR2 reads FQNEAQ (reference sequence). The length of the CDR3 is 15 residues. Germline trimming cut 5 bases from V and 1 base from J; bases unmatched to any gene: 6. CDR3 loop: CASSPLDRENTEAFF. CDR3 DNA sequence: TGTGCCAGCAGCCCCCTGGACAGGGAGAACACTGAAGCTTTCTTT.